The 20 T cell receptor beta chains given below trace back to one sample, sequenced in a study of breast tumors, draining lymph nodes, adjacent tissues. From the multiplex PCR reads, TCRdb called clonotypes with MiXCR, one entry per CDR3 protein. The sample holds about 230,000 distinct CDR3 sequences; about 30% are singletons and the top ten take roughly 1.3%. Samples came from axillary lymph nodes draining the breast cancer. Sequenced material: axillary lymph node tissue. These receptors were obtained from a female donor with breast cancer. Some clones in this sample may be carry-over from other donors' samples.

CDR3 residues: CAGGVNWGTEAFF. The CDR3 DNA follows: TGTGCCGGCGGTGTCAATTGGGGCACTGAAGCTTTCTTT. This chain joins TRBV2 and TRBJ1-1; D uncertain. Germline loops: CDR1 SNHLY, CDR2 FYNNEI. The V end lost 11 bases, the J end lost 4 bases, and 17 bases lay between the germline ends. This CDR3 contains 13 residues.

The genes are TRBV6-2 or TRBV6-3 and TRBJ1-3; D may be TRBD1 (5 bases). V lost 4 bases and J lost 2, with 12 bases in between. In germline, CDR1 is MNHEY, CDR2 SVGEGT. The CDR3 extends over 15 amino acids. CDR3 coding DNA: TGTGCCAGCAGTTGGGCGGGGGGTACTGGAAACACCATATATTTT. Its protein is CASSWAGGTGNTIYF.

Only one count was recorded for this clonotype. One junction end disagrees with the germline gene, perhaps due to a read error. The rearrangement links TRBV10-3 to TRBJ2-5; D is tentatively TRBD1 or TRBD2 (6 bases each). From germline, CDR1 is ENHRY and CDR2 SYGVKD. CDR3 length: 16 amino acids. CDR3 protein: CAVSESIGGRGETQYF. The CDR3 DNA follows: TGTGCCGTCAGTGAGTCGATAGGGGGGAGAGGGGAGACCCAGTACTTC.

This clonotype was detected ten times or more. The chain has TRBV25-1 and TRBJ2-2; 7 bases align to TRBD2. Germline trimming cut 5 bases from V and 0 bases from J; bases unmatched to any gene: 15. There are 19 residues in the CDR3. Germline-derived CDR1 and CDR2 are MGHDK and SYGVNS. CDR3 protein: CASSTGGGKNKANTGELFF. The CDR3, as DNA: TGTGCCAGCAGTACGGGGGGTGGCAAGAATAAAGCGAACACCGGGGAGCTGTTTTTT.

This clonotype was counted ten times or more. The chain has TRBV19 and TRBJ2-2, with D perhaps matching TRBD2 (6 bases). Trimming took 1 base from V and 4 from J, leaving 13 bases between them. This CDR3 has 16 amino acids. Germline-derived CDR1 and CDR2 are LNHDA and SQIVND (reference sequence). The CDR3: CASSIGPGEGTGELFF. The CDR3, as DNA: TGTGCCAGTAGTATAGGTCCGGGAGAGGGCACCGGGGAGCTGTTTTTT. The whole variable domain, filled in from reference TRBV19 and TRBJ2-2, reads DGGITQSPKYLFRKEGQNVTLSCEQNLNHDAMYWYRQDPGQGLRLIYYSQIVNDFQKGDIAEGYSVSREKKESFPLTVTSAQKNPTAFYLCASSIGPGEGTGELFFGEGSRLTVL.

This clonotype was found many times. V and J are TRBV5-1 and TRBJ2-7, with 7 positions matching TRBD1. With V trimmed by 2 bases and J by 5 bases, 1 base remained unmatched. This CDR3 has 12 amino acids. The germline V gene has CDR1 SGHRS and CDR2 YFSETQ. CDR3 amino acids: CASSLQGNEQYF. The DNA of the CDR3 is TGCGCCAGCAGCTTACAGGGGAACGAGCAGTACTTC.

CDR3 nucleotide sequence: TGCAGTGCTAGAGGGATTAACTATGGCTACACCTTC. Residues: CSARGINYGYTF. The chain recombines TRBV20-1 with TRBJ1-2; D is uncertain. Germline-derived CDR1 and CDR2 are DFQATT and SNEGSKA (reference sequence). Deletions cut 1 base from V and 1 base from J, with 4 bases between. The CDR3 length is 12 residues.

The chain recombines TRBV20-1 with TRBJ2-5, with TRBD2 identical over 11 bases. Germline V gene sequence: CDR1 DFQATT, CDR2 SNEGSKA (reference sequence). The V segment lost 3 bases and the J segment 4 bases; nucleotides outside the gene matches: 7. The CDR3 is 15 residues long. The DNA for the CDR3 is TGCAGTGCTAGTCGGGTAGCGGGAGGGACAGAGACCCAGTACTTC. Its protein product is CSASRVAGGTETQYF.

This clonotype was observed at least ten times. V gene TRBV6-1 combines with J gene TRBJ2-6; a possible D gene is TRBD1 (6 bases). Between the trimmed V and J ends, which lost 1 base and 0 bases, there was a span of 7 bases. The CDR3 contains 16 residues. Per germline, CDR1 MNHNS and CDR2 SASEGT. The CDR3 here is CASSEGQASGANVLTF. For the CDR3, the DNA is TGTGCCAGCAGTGAAGGACAGGCCTCTGGGGCCAACGTCCTGACTTTC.

This clonotype has only a few counts. This may stem from a read error, because a much larger clone lies one nucleotide away. V is TRBV5-1 and J is TRBJ2-1; 7 bases are a match to TRBD1. V lost 2 bases to trimming and J lost 6 bases; unmatched junction nucleotides: 8. The CDR3 has 15 amino acids. From germline, CDR1 is SGHRS and CDR2 YFSETQ. CDR3 region: CASSFRQGPPNEQFF. In nucleotides, the CDR3 is TGCGCCAGCAGCTTTCGACAGGGTCCGCCCAATGAGCAGTTCTTC.

The CDR3 is CASSEEGKGGGEQYF. CDR3 coding DNA: TGTGCCAGCAGTGAAGAAGGGAAAGGGGGAGGCGAGCAGTACTTC. The chain employs TRBV2 and TRBJ2-7, with D tentatively TRBD1 or TRBD2 (6 bases each). This CDR3 contains 15 residues. The V and J ends lost 1 base and 6 bases respectively, with 16 bases between them. The V gene's germline CDR1 is SNHLY and CDR2 FYNNEI.

This clonotype has more than one count but fewer than ten. The chain carries TRBV5-5 and TRBJ1-6, with 10 bases that match TRBD1. Per germline, CDR1 SGHKS and CDR2 YYEKEE (reference sequence). J gave up 7 bases and V 0 bases, and 1 base lay outside the gene matches. The length of the CDR3 is 15 residues. The chain's CDR3 is CASSLGGQGNSPLHF. Here the CDR3 DNA reads TGTGCCAGCAGCTTGGGGGGACAGGGGAATTCACCCCTCCACTTT.

Ten or more counts support this clonotype. The chain recombines TRBV13 with TRBJ2-7, with D unresolved. Looked up from germline, CDR1 is PRHDT and CDR2 is FYEKMQ (reference sequence). The CDR3 runs to 14 residues. V was clipped by 5 bases and J by 3 bases, with 14 bases between them. The CDR3 is CASSPPPLRYEQYF. The CDR3 bases are TGTGCCAGCAGCCCTCCCCCGCTACGCTACGAGCAGTACTTC.

The rearrangement joins TRBV6-5 to TRBJ1-1; 7 positions agree with TRBD1. Germline CDR1 is MNHEY and CDR2 is SVGAGI. The V and J ends lost 5 bases and 11 bases, in that order; junction bases with no gene match: 8. The CDR3 has 12 amino acids. The chain's CDR3 is CASSQIQGYAFF. CDR3 coding DNA: TGTGCCAGCAGTCAGATACAGGGGTATGCTTTCTTT.

In regard to this clonotype: A much larger clone differs by one base, so this may be a read error. J is TRBJ2-1 and V is TRBV4-3; 10 positions agree with TRBD1. The CDR3 totals 14 residues. Per the germline V gene, CDR1 is LGHNA and CDR2 is YSLEER. V lost 6 bases, J lost 10 bases, and 9 bases stayed unmatched. In nucleotides, the CDR3 is TGCGCCAGCAGTTACGGGACAGGGGATGGCGAGCAGTTCTTC. This translates into CASSYGTGDGEQFF.

Turning to this clonotype: Being one base from a much bigger clone, this may be a read error. This chain joins TRBV28 and TRBJ2-7; 12 bases map to TRBD2. The CDR3 is made up of 18 amino acids. Germline values: CDR1 MDHEN, CDR2 SYDVKM. Written as DNA, the CDR3 is TGTACCACCGCTAGCCTTGGGACTAGCGGGTGGAGCTCCTACGAGCAGTACTTC. This codes for CTTASLGTSGWSSYEQYF.

A single count supports this clonotype. A clone one base away is much larger, so this may be a read error. The V gene is TRBV27, the J gene TRBJ2-7, with 7 bases matching TRBD2. CDR1 and CDR2 from the germline V gene are MNHEY and SMNVEV (reference sequence). CDR3 length: 13 amino acids. Here the CDR3 DNA reads TGTGCCAGCAGCGCGACTAGCTCCTACGAGCAGTGCTTC. Residues: CASSATSSYEQCF.

In this sample, this clonotype turned up a few times. V gene TRBV6-5 combines with J gene TRBJ1-6; TRBD1 matches 7 bases. From germline, CDR1 is MNHEY and CDR2 SVGAGI. The ends lost 5 bases at V and 7 bases at J; junction bases unmatched: 5. The CDR3 consists of 14 residues. CDR3 sequence: CASSHDRVNSPLHF. The CDR3 DNA sequence: TGTGCCAGCAGTCACGACAGGGTGAATTCACCCCTCCACTTT.

Points on this clonotype: A read error may produce the germline difference seen at one junction end. This sequence joins TRBV24-1 and TRBJ2-7; the match to TRBD2 covers 11 bases. The CDR3 runs 16 residues. CDR1 KGHDR and CDR2 SFDVKD come from the germline V gene. The CDR3 sequence is CATSDPGTSGSYEQYF. The CDR3 coding sequence is TGTGCCACCAGTGACCCCGGGACTAGCGGATCCTACGAGCAGTACTTT.

The chain employs TRBV29-1 and TRBJ2-3; TRBD2 might be the D (5 bases). Germline lookup yields CDR1 SQVTM and CDR2 ANQGSEA. Trimming stripped 7 bases from V and 3 bases from J, with 11 bases between. This CDR3 has 12 amino acids. CDR3 region: CSAGRGTDTQYF. The DNA of the CDR3 is TGCAGCGCCGGTCGGGGTACAGATACGCAGTATTTT.